This T cell receptor beta chain was retrieved from a study of stem cell transplantation in POMP-related autoinflammatory disease. Study information: The study hypothesized thymoproteasome defects skew the TRB repertoire via impaired CD8+ selection. Before transplant: CD4+ naive skewing, low CD8+ proportions, reduced cytokine secretion. Findings of the study overall: In patients with PRAID, every analyzed T-cell subset tended to show lower diversity and higher clonality.

Some clones are missing from TCRdb's copy, which holds only in-frame ones; the method was immunoSEQ multiplex PCR. In the table there are over 30,000 clones, 88% of which are singletons. Concerning this clone itself: Its antigen is not identified.

CDR3 size: 11 residues. The germline gives CDR1 SEHNR, CDR2 FQNEAQ (reference sequence). V dropped 3 bases and J dropped 9 bases, with 7 bases sitting between them. The chain links TRBV7-9 to TRBJ2-3; the D gene could be TRBD1 or TRBD2 (5 bases each). The receptor comes from a human donor with POMP-related autoinflammation and immune dysregulation (PRAID). Sequences were derived from CD4+ T cells from PBMCs, sampled before stem cell transplantation. CDR3 nucleotides: TGTGCCAGCAGCTTTCGGGACACGCAGTATTTT. As protein: CASSFRDTQYF.